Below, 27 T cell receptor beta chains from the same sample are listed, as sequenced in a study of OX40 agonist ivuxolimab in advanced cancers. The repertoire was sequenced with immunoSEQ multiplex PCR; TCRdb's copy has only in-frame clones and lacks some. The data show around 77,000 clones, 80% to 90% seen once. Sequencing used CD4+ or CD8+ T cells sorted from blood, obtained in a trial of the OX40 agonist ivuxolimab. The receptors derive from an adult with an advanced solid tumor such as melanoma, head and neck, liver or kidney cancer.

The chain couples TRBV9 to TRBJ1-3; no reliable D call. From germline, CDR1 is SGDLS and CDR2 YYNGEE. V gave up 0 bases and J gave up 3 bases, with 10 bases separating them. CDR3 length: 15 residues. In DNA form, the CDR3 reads TGTGCCAGCAGCGTAGAGAGAGGGTATGGAAACACCATATATTTT. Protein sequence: CASSVERGYGNTIYF.

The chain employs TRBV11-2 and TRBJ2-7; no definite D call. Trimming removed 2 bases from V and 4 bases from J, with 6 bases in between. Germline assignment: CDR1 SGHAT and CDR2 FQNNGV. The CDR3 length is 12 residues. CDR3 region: CASSLREYEQYF. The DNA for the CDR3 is TGTGCCAGCAGCTTACGAGAGTACGAGCAGTACTTC.

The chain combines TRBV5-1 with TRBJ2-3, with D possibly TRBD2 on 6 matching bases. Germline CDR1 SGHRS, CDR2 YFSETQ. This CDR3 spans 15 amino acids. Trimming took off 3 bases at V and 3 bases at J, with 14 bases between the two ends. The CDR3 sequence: CASSWGDSSTDTQYF. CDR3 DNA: TGCGCCAGCAGCTGGGGGGATAGCAGTACAGATACGCAGTATTTT.

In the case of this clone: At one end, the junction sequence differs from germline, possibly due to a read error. As DNA, the CDR3 is TGTGCTAGCAGCCTAGGCCAGGGTGACAATGAGCAGTTCTTC. Protein product: CASSLGQGDNEQFF. J is TRBJ2-1 and V is TRBV7-7; possibly TRBD1 for D (5 bases). The CDR3 runs to 14 residues. Per the germline V gene, CDR1 is SSHAT and CDR2 is FNYEAQ (reference sequence). Drawing the rest from reference TRBV7-7 and TRBJ2-1, the complete variable domain is GAGVSQSPRYKVTKRGQDVTLRCDPISSHATLYWYQQALGQGPEFLTYFNYEAQPDKSGLPSDRFSAERPEGSISTLTIQRTEQRDSAMYRCASSLGQGDNEQFFGPGTRLTVL.

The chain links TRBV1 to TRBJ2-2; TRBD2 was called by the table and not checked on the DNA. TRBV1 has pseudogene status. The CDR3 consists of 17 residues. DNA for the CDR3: TGCACCAGCAGCCAAGATCCGGCGGGGCTTTCCACCGGGGAGCTGTTTTTT. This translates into CTSSQDPAGLSTGELFF.

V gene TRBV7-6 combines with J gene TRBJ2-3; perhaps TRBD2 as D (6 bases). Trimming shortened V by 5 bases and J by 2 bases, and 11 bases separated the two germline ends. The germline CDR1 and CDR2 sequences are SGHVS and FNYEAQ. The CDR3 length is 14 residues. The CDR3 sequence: CASSRDSSTDTQYF. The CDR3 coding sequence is TGTGCCAGCAGCCGGGACTCGTCCACAGATACGCAGTATTTT.

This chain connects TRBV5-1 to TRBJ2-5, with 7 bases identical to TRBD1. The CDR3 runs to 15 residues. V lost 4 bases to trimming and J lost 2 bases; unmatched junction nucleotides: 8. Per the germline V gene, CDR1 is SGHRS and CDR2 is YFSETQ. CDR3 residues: CASSTSTGRQETQYF. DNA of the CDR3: TGCGCCAGCAGCACTTCGACAGGGCGACAAGAGACCCAGTACTTC.

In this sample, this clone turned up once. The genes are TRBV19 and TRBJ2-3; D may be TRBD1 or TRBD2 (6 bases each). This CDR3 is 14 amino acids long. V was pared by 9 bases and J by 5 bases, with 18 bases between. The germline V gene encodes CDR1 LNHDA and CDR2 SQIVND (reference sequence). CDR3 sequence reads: CASEEGGWRDTQYF. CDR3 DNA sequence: TGTGCCAGCGAAGAGGGGGGCTGGAGAGATACGCAGTATTTT.

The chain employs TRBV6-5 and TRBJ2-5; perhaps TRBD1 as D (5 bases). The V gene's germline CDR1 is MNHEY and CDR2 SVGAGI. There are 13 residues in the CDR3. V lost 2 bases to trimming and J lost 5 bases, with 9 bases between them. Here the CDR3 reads CASSYLGPETQYF. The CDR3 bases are TGTGCCAGCAGTTACCTGGGGCCTGAGACCCAGTACTTC.

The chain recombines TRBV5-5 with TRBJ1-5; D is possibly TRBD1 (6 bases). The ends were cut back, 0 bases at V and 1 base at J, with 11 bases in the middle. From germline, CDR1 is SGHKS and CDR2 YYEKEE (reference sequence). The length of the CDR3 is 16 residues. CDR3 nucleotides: TGTGCCAGCAGCTTGGCGGGGGGCTGGAGCAATCAGCCCCAGCATTTT. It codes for CASSLAGGWSNQPQHF.

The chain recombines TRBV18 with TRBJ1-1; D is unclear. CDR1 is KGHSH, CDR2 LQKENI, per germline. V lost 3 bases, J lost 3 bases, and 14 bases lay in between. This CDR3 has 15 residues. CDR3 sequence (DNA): TGTGCCAGCTCACCTGGAGCCCATAGGGACACTGAAGCTTTCTTT. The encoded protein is CASSPGAHRDTEAFF. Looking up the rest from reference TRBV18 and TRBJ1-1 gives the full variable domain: NAGVMQNPRHLVRRRGQEARLRCSPMKGHSHVYWYRQLPEEGLKFMVYLQKENIIDESGMPKERFSAEFPKEGPSILRIQQVVRGDSAAYFCASSPGAHRDTEAFFGQGTRLTVV.

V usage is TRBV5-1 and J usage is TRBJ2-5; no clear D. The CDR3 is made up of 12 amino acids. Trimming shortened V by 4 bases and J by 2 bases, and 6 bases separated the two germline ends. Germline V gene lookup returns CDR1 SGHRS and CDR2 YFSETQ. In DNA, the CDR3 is TGCGCCAGCAGCAAAGGACAAGAGACCCAGTACTTC. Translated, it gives CASSKGQETQYF.

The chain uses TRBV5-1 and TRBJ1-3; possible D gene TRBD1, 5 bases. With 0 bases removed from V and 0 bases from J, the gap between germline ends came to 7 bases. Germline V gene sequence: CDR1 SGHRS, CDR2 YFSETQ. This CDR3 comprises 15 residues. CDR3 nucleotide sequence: TGCGCCAGCAGCTTGGCTGGGACCTCTGGAAACACCATATATTTT. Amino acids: CASSLAGTSGNTIYF.

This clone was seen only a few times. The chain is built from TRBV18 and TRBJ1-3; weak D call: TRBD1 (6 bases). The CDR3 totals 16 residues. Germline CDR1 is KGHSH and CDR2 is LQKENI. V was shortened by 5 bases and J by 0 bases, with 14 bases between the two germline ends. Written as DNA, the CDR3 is TGTGCCAGCTCAACTCGGACAGCCGACTCTGGAAACACCATATATTTT. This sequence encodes CASSTRTADSGNTIYF.

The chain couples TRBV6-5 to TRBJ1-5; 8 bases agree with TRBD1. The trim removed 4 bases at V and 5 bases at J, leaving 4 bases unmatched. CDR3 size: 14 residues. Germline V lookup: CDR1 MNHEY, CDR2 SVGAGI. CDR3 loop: CASSFDRGDQPQHF. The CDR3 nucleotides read TGTGCCAGCAGTTTTGACAGGGGAGATCAGCCCCAGCATTTT.

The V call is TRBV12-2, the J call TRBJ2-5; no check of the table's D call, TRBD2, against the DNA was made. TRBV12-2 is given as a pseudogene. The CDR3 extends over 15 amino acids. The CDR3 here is CASRRHWTSQETQYF. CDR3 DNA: TGTGCAAGTCGCCGACATTGGACTAGCCAAGAGACCCAGTACTTC.

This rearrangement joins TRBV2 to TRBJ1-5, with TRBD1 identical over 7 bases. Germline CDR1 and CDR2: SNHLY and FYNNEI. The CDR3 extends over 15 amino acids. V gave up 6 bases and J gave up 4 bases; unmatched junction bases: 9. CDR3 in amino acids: CASRARGQKNQPQHF. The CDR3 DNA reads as TGTGCCAGCAGGGCAAGGGGACAGAAAAATCAGCCCCAGCATTTT.

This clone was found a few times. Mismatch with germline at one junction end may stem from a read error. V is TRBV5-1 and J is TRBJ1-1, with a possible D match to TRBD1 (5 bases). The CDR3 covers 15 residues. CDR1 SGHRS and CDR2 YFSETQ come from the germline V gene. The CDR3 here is CASSSFLGLKTEAFF. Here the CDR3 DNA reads TGCGCCAGCAGCTCTTTCCTGGGACTGAAAACTGAAGCTTTCTTT.

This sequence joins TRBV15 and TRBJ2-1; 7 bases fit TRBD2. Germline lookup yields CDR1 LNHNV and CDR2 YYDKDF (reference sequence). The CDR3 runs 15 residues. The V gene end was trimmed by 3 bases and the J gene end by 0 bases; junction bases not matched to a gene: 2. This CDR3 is CATSSGGSSYNEQFF. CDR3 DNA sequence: TGTGCCACCAGCAGCGGCGGGAGCTCCTACAATGAGCAGTTCTTC.

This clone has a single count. CDR3 in DNA: TGTGCCAGCTCACCCGAGGGACTAGCGGGAGCTACCACCGGGGAGCTGTTTTTT. Its protein product is CASSPEGLAGATTGELFF. The chain uses TRBV18 and TRBJ2-2, with TRBD2 identical over 14 bases. With 3 bases clipped from V and 4 bases from J, the junction kept 7 bases outside the gene matches. Looked up from germline, CDR1 is KGHSH and CDR2 is LQKENI. The CDR3 loop spans 18 amino acids.

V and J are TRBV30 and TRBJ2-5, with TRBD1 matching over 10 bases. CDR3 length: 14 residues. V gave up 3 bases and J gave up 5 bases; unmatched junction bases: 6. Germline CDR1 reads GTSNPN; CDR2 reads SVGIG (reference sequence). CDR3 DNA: TGTGCCTGGAGCGCGGGACAGGGGCTTGAGACCCAGTACTTC. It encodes CAWSAGQGLETQYF.

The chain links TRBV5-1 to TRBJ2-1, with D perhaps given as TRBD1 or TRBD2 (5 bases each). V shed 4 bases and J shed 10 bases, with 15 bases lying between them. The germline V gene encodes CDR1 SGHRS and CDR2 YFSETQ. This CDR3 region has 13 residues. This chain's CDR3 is CASSIDYTGEQFF. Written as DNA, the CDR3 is TGCGCCAGCAGCATAGACTACACAGGCGAGCAGTTCTTC.

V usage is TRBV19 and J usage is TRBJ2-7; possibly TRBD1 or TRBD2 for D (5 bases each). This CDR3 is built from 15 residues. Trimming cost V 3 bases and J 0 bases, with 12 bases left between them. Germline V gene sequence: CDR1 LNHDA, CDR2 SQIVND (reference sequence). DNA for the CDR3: TGTGCCAGTAGTATGGGGGACGTCCACTCCTACGAGCAGTACTTC. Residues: CASSMGDVHSYEQYF. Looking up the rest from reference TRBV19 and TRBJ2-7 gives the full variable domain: DGGITQSPKYLFRKEGQNVTLSCEQNLNHDAMYWYRQDPGQGLRLIYYSQIVNDFQKGDIAEGYSVSREKKESFPLTVTSAQKNPTAFYLCASSMGDVHSYEQYFGPGTRLTVT.

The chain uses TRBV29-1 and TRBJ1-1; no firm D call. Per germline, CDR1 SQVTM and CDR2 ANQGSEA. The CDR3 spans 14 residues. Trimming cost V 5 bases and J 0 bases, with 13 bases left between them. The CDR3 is CSVSKMTLNTEAFF. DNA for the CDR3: TGCAGCGTTTCCAAAATGACACTGAACACTGAAGCTTTCTTT. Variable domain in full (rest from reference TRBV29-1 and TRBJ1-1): SAVISQKPSRDICQRGTSLTIQCQVDSQVTMMFWYRQQPGQSLTLIATANQGSEATYESGFVIDKFPISRPNLTFSTLTVSNMSPEDSSIYLCSVSKMTLNTEAFFGQGTRLTVV.

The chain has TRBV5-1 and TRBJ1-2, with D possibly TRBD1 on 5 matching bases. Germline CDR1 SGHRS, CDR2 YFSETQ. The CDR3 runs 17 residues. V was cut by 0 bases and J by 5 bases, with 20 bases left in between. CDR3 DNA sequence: TGCGCCAGCAGCTTGGCTGGGGGAATCCGGGGTGAATATGGCTACACCTTC. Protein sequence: CASSLAGGIRGEYGYTF.

As DNA, the CDR3 is TGTGCCAGCAGCGTAGGCGGTAGCGGGGGCCAAGAGACCCAGTACTTC. It is translated as CASSVGGSGGQETQYF. V and J are TRBV9 and TRBJ2-5; 9 positions match TRBD2. The CDR3 length is 16 residues. Trimming cost V 0 bases and J 1 base; bases outside gene matches: 4. Germline CDR1 reads SGDLS; CDR2 reads YYNGEE.

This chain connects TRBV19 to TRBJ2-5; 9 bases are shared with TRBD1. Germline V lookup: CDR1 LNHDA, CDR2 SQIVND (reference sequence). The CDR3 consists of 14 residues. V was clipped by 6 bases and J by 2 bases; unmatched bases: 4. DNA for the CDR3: TGTGCCAGTAGCTCGACAGGGGGACAAGAGACCCAGTACTTC. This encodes CASSSTGGQETQYF.